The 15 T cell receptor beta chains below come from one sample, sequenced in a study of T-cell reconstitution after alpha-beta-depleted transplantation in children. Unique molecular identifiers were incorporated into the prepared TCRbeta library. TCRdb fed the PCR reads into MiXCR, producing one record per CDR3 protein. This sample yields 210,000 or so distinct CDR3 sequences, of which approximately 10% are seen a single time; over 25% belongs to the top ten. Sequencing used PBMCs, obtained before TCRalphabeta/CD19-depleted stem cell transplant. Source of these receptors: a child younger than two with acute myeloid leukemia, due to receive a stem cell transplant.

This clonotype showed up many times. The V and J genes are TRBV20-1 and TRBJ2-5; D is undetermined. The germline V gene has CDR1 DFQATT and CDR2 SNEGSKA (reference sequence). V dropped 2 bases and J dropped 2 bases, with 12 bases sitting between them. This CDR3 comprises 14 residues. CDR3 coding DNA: TGCAGTGCTAGACGGTCGGTGGCGCAAGAGACCCAGTACTTC. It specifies CSARRSVAQETQYF.

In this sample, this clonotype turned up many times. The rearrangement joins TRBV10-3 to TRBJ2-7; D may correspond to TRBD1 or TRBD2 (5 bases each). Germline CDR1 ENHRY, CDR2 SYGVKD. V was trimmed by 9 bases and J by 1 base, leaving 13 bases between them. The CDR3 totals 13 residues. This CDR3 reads CAMRGVGSYEQYF. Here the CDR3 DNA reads TGTGCCATGAGGGGAGTAGGTTCCTACGAGCAGTACTTC.

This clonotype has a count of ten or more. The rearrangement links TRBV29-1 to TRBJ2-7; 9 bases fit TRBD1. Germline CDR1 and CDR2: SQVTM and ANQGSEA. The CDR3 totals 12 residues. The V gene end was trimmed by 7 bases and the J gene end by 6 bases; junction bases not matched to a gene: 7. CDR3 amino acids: CSARDRVFEQYF. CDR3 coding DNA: TGCAGCGCCCGGGACAGGGTCTTCGAGCAGTACTTC.

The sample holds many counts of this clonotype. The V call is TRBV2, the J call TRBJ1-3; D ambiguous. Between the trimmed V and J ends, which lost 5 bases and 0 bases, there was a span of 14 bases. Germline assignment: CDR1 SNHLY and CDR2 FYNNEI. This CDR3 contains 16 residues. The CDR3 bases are TGTGCCAGCAGTCGATTGACGGTGAGCTCTGGAAACACCATATATTTT. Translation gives CASSRLTVSSGNTIYF.

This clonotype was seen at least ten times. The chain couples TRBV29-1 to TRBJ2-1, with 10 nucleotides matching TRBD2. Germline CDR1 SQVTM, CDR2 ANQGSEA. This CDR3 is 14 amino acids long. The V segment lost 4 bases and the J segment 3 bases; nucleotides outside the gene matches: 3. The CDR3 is CSVGSSGSYNEQFF. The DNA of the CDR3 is TGCAGCGTTGGTTCTAGCGGGAGCTACAATGAGCAGTTCTTC.

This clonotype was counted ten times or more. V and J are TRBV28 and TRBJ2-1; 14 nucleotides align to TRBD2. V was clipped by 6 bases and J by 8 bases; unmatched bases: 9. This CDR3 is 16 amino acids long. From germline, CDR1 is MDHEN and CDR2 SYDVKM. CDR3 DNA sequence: TGTGCCAGCAGCTTAACCGGGACTAGCGGGAGCGATGAGCAGTTCTTC. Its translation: CASSLTGTSGSDEQFF.

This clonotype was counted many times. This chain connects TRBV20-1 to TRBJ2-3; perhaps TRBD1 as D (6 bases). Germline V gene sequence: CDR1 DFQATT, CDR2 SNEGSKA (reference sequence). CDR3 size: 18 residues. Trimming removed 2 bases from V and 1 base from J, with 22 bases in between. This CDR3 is CSARLASLTGPRTDTQYF. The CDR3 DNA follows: TGCAGTGCTAGACTCGCCTCCTTGACAGGACCCCGCACAGATACGCAGTATTTT.

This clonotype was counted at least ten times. The CDR3 is CASSHPDGGTQYF. The CDR3 DNA is TGCGCCAGCAGCCATCCCGATGGAGGTACGCAGTATTTT. The chain uses TRBV5-1 and TRBJ2-3, with a possible D match to TRBD2 (5 bases). Germline V CDR1 and CDR2: SGHRS, YFSETQ. CDR3 length: 13 amino acids. V gave up 4 bases and J gave up 8 bases, with 14 bases separating them.

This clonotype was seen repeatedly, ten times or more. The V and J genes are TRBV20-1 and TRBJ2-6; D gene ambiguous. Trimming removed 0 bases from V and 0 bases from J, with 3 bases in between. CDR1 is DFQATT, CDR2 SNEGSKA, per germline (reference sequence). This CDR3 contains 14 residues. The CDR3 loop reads CSARDPSGANVLTF. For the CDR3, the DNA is TGCAGTGCTAGAGACCCCTCTGGGGCCAACGTCCTGACTTTC.

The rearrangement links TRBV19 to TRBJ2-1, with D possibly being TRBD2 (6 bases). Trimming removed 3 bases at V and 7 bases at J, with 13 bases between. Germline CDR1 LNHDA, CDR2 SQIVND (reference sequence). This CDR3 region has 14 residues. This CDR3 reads CASSIYRGTNEQFF. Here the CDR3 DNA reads TGTGCCAGTAGTATTTACCGCGGGACTAATGAGCAGTTCTTC.

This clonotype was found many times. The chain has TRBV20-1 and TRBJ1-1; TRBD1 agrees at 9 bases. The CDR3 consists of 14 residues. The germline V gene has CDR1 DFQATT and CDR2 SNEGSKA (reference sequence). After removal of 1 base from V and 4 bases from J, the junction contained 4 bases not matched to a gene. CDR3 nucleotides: TGCAGTGCTAGAGGGGGACAGGGAGGCACTGAAGCTTTCTTT. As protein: CSARGGQGGTEAFF.

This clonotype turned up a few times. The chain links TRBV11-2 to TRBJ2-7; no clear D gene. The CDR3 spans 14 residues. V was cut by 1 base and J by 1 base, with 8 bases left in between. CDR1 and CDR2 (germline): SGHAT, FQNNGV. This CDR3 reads CASSLVSPSYEQYF. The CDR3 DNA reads TGTGCCAGCAGCTTAGTGTCACCGTCCTACGAGCAGTACTTC. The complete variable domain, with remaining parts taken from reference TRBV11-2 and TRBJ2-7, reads EAGVAQSPRYKIIEKRQSVAFWCNPISGHATLYWYQQILGQGPKLLIQFQNNGVVDDSQLPKDRFSAERLKGVDSTLKIQPAKLEDSAVYLCASSLVSPSYEQYFGPGTRLTVT.

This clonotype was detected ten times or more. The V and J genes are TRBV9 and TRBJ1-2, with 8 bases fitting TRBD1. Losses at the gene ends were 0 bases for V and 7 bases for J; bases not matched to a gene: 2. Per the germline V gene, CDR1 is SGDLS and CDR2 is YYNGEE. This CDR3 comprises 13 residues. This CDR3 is CASSVGTGSGYTF. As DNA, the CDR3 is TGTGCCAGCAGCGTAGGGACAGGGAGTGGCTACACCTTC.

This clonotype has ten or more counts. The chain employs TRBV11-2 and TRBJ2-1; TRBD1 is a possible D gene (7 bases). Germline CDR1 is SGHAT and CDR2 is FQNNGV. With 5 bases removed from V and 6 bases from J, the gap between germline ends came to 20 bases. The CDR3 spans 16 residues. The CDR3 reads CASSPRARGDLNEQFF. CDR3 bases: TGTGCCAGCAGCCCGAGGGCCAGGGGGGATCTCAATGAGCAGTTCTTC. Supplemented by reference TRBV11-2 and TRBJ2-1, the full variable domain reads EAGVAQSPRYKIIEKRQSVAFWCNPISGHATLYWYQQILGQGPKLLIQFQNNGVVDDSQLPKDRFSAERLKGVDSTLKIQPAKLEDSAVYLCASSPRARGDLNEQFFGPGTRLTVL.

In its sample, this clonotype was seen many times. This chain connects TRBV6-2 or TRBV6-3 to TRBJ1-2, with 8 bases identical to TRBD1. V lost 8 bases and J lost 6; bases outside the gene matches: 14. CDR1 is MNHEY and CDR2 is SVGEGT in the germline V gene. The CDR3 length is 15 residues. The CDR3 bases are TGTGCCAGCCTCCGGCTGGGACAGGAATTTAATGGCTACACCTTC. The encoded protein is CASLRLGQEFNGYTF.